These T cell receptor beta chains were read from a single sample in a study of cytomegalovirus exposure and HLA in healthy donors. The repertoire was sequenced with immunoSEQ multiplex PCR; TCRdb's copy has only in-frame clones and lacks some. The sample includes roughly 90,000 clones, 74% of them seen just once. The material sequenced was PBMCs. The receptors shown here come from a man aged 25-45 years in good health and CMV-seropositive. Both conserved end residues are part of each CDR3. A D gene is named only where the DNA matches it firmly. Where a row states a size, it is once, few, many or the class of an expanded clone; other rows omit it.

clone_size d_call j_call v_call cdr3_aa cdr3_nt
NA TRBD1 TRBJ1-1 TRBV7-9 CASSSRTGSTEAFF TGTGCCAGCAGTTCAAGGACAGGTAGCACTGAAGCTTTCTTT
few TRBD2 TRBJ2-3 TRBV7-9 CSSSGEPDTQYF TGTTCCTCCAGCGGGGAGCCAGATACGCAGTATTTT
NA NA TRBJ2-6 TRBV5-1 CASSSRSEGQFFSGANVLTF TGCGCCAGCAGCTCGAGATCAGAAGGACAGTTTTTCTCTGGGGCCAACGTCCTGACTTTC
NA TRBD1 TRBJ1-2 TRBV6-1 CASSVGQGLNYGYTF TGTGCCAGCAGTGTGGGACAGGGGCTTAACTATGGCTACACCTTC
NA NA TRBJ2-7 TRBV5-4 CASSLYEGTRWSYEQYF TGTGCCAGCAGCTTGTACGAGGGGACTCGTTGGTCCTACGAGCAGTACTTC
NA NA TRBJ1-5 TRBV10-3 CAISELATGLGNQPQHF TGTGCCATCAGCGAGTTAGCGACGGGCCTGGGGAATCAGCCCCAGCATTTT
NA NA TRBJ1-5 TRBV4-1 CASSQESRRQPQHF TGCGCCAGCAGCCAAGAAAGCCGGAGACAGCCCCAGCATTTT
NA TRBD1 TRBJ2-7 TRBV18 CASSPDRGHDEQYF TGTGCCAGCTCACCAGACAGGGGTCATGACGAGCAGTACTTC
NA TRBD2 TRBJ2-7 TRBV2 CASSVEGGIYEQYF TGTGCCAGCAGTGTGGAGGGAGGGATCTACGAGCAGTACTTC
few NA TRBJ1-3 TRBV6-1 CASSDRDGNTIYF TGTGCCAGCAGTGACAGGGATGGAAACACCATATATTTT
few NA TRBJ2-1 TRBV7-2 CASSLVGGASYNEQFF TGTGCCAGCAGCTTAGTTGGGGGGGCCTCCTACAATGAGCAGTTCTTC
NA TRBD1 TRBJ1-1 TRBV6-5 CASSYTLTGPTEAFF TGTGCCAGCAGTTACACCTTGACAGGGCCCACTGAAGCTTTCTTT
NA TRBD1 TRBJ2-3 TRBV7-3 CASSLDRGDTQYF TGTGCCAGCAGCTTAGACAGGGGAGATACGCAGTATTTT
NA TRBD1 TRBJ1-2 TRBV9 CASSVDAGQGSGGGYTF TGTGCCAGCAGCGTAGACGCGGGACAGGGGTCCGGCGGAGGCTACACCTTC
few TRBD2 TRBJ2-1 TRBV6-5 CASSYSGTSSNEQFF TGTGCCAGCAGTTATTCCGGGACTAGCAGCAATGAGCAGTTCTTC
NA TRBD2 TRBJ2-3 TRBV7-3 CASSLNPSGGADTQYF TGTGCCAGCAGCTTAAATCCTAGCGGGGGGGCGGATACGCAGTATTTT
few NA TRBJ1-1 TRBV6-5 CASSPAGVDTEAFF TGTGCCAGCAGCCCCGCAGGGGTGGACACTGAAGCTTTCTTT
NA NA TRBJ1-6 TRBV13 CASSPRDTYSPLHF TGTGCCAGCAGCCCTCGGGACACCTATTCACCCCTCCACTTT
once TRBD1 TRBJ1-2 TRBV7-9 CASSSPPRDRGLGGYGYTF TGTGCCAGCAGCTCTCCCCCCCGGGACAGGGGGTTGGGGGGCTATGGCTACACCTTC
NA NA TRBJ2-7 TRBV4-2 CASSQETGLAGSREQYF TGTGCCAGCAGCCAAGAGACGGGACTGGCGGGGTCTCGGGAGCAGTACTTC
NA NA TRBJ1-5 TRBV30 CAWSPNAGRYSNQPQHF TGTGCCTGGAGTCCCAATGCCGGGAGATATAGCAATCAGCCCCAGCATTTT
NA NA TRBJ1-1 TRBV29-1 CSGGFDTEAFF TGCTCCGGGGGGTTTGACACTGAAGCTTTCTTT
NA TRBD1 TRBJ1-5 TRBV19 CASSKGQINQPQHF TGTGCCAGTAGTAAGGGACAGATTAATCAGCCCCAGCATTTT
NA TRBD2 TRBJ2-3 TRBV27 CASSPVAGVVTDTQYF TGTGCCAGCAGTCCGGTAGCGGGAGTGGTAACGGATACGCAGTATTTT
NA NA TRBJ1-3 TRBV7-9 CASSPLTVSSGNTIYF TGTGCCAGCAGCCCTTTGACAGTGTCCTCTGGAAACACCATATATTTT
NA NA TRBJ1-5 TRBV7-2 CASSLQHLGRQPQHF TGTGCCAGCAGCTTACAGCATCTAGGGAGACAGCCCCAGCATTTT
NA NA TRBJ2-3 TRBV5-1 CASSLGIAPSTDTQYF TGCGCCAGCAGCTTGGGGATAGCGCCGAGCACAGATACGCAGTATTTT
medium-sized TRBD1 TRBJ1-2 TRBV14 CASSPGTANGYTF TGTGCCAGCAGCCCCGGGACAGCAAATGGCTACACCTTC
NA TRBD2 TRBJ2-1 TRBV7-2 CASSLDVAGPNEQFF TGTGCCAGCAGCTTAGATGTAGCGGGGCCCAATGAGCAGTTCTTC
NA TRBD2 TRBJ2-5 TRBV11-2 CASSGNRDYLQETQYF TGTGCCAGCAGCGGCAACCGGGACTATCTCCAAGAGACCCAGTACTTC
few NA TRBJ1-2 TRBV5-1 CASSLGRGRYGYTF TGCGCCAGCAGCTTGGGGAGAGGGAGATATGGCTACACCTTC
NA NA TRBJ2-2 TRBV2 CASSEGLIGELFF TGTGCCAGCAGTGAGGGCCTTATCGGGGAGCTGTTTTTT
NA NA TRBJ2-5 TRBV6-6 CASSYDVRGETQYF TGTGCCAGCAGTTATGATGTTAGGGGGGAGACCCAGTACTTC
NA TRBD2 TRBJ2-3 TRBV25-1 CASSRDYLTDTQYF TGTGCCAGCAGTCGGGACTACCTCACAGATACGCAGTATTTT
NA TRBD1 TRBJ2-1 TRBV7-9 CASSFTGTGMSNEQFF TGTGCCAGCAGCTTTACCGGGACAGGGATGAGCAATGAGCAGTTCTTC